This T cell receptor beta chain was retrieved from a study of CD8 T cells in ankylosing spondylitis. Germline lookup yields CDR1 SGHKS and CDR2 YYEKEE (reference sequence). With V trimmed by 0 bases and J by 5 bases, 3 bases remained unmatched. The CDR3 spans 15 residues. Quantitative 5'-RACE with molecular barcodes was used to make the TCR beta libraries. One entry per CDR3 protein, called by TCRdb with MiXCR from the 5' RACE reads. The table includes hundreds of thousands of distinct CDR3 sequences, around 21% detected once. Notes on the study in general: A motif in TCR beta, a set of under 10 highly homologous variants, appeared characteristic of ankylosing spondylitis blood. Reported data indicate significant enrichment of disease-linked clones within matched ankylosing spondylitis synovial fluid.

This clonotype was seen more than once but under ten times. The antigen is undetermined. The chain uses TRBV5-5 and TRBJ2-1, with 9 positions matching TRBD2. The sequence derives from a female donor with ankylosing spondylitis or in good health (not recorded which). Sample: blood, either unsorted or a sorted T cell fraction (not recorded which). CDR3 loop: CASSLGGTSHNEQFF. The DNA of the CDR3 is TGTGCCAGCAGCTTGGGGGGGACTAGCCACAATGAGCAGTTCTTC.